The clone carrying this T cell receptor (beta chain) was seen a handful of times. Its antigen is unknown. The data were obtained in a study of T-cell reconstitution after alpha-beta-depleted transplantation in children. General study results and limits: Expanded graft clones numbering several hundred reportedly gave rise to alpha-beta T cells about two months after transplant.

Unique molecular identifiers tagged the TCRbeta library. TCRdb called the PCR reads again in MiXCR, with one record for every CDR3 protein. Found here are nearly 350,000 distinct CDR3 sequences, about 16% of them singletons; the top ten hold about 41%. Specimen: PBMCs, mostly from graft donor cells, collected 360 days after TCRalphabeta/CD19-depleted stem cell transplant. The clonotype comes from a male patient aged 2-15 years who had a stem cell transplant for acute lymphoblastic leukemia, so the T cells may come from the graft donor.

CDR3 sequence reads: CASSLVGMTSSYEQYF. The CDR3 coding sequence is TGTGCCAGCAGCTTGGTTGGCATGACTAGCTCCTACGAGCAGTACTTC. The rearrangement uses TRBV5-6 and TRBJ2-7, with D possibly TRBD2 on 6 matching bases. This CDR3 contains 16 residues. Trimming shortened V by 0 bases and J by 0 bases, and 13 bases separated the two germline ends. CDR1 SGHDT and CDR2 YYEEEE come from the germline V gene.